This is a list of T cell receptor beta chains from one sample in a study of Graves' ophthalmopathy and Graves' hyperthyroidism. MiXCR was run by TCRdb on the multiplex PCR reads, yielding one entry per CDR3 protein. The sample has about 400,000 distinct CDR3 sequences; 18% are singletons. The sample consisted of peripheral blood. The origin of the receptors is a woman in her late teens or twenties with Graves' ophthalmopathy. Each CDR3 is given with its conserved first and last residue. Each record gives: D gene, J gene, clone size, V gene, CDR3 DNA, CDR3 protein. D genes are given only for firm matches. Only some rows state a clone size, as once, few, many or a class for expanded clones.

>NA|TRBJ2-7|many|TRBV25-1
TGTGCCAGCAGTGAATCGGGCAGGGACTACGAGCAGTACTTC
CASSESGRDYEQYF
>NA|TRBJ1-6|many|TRBV9
TGTGCCAGCAGCGTAGAGGGACGGACGGATTCACCCCTCCACTTT
CASSVEGRTDSPLHF
>NA|TRBJ1-5|many|TRBV6-1
TGTGCCAGCACAGAGAATAGCAATCAGCCCCAGCATTTT
CASTENSNQPQHF
>NA|TRBJ1-6|NA|TRBV30
TGTGCCTGGTCGCGGGATCTTAATTCACCCCTCCACTTT
CAWSRDLNSPLHF
>TRBD1|TRBJ1-2|many|TRBV7-2
TGTGCCAGCAGCTCCCAGGGGGAGTTATATGGCTACACCTTC
CASSSQGELYGYTF
>NA|TRBJ2-7|many|TRBV4-3
TGCGCCAGCAGCCAAGAACGTCCCGATGGTCGGGGGTACGAGCAGTACTTC
CASSQERPDGRGYEQYF
>NA|TRBJ1-1|NA|TRBV6-1
TGTGCCAGCAGGTTTACGGCCACTGAAGCTTTCTTT
CASRFTATEAFF
>TRBD1|TRBJ2-7|NA|TRBV6-1
TGTGCCAGCACTAAACTGCCGGGACAGGGGGCTGACGAGCAGTACTTC
CASTKLPGQGADEQYF
>NA|TRBJ2-7|many|TRBV20-1
TGCAGTGCTTCCCAGGGCAGGGATCTACGAGGGGGGCAGTACTTC
CSASQGRDLRGGQYF
>TRBD1|TRBJ1-2|NA|TRBV5-1
TGCGCCAGCGGGACAGATGCTAACTATGGCTACACCTTC
CASGTDANYGYTF
>NA|TRBJ2-5|few|TRBV6-5
TGTGCCAGCAGTTTATCGCCCACCCCACTAGAGACCCAGTACTTC
CASSLSPTPLETQYF
>TRBD2|TRBJ2-7|many|TRBV20-1
TGCAGTGCCCTAGGCCTAGCGGGACTGGAGACCTACGAGCAGTACTTC
CSALGLAGLETYEQYF
>NA|TRBJ1-2|many|TRBV27
TGTGCCACACGATGGGGGAATAACTATGGCTACACCTTC
CATRWGNNYGYTF
>TRBD1|TRBJ1-2|NA|TRBV12-3/TRBV12-4
TGTGCCAGCAGTCCAAGACAGGGCCACTATGGCTACACCTTC
CASSPRQGHYGYTF
>NA|TRBJ2-5|many|TRBV11-2
TGTGCCAGCAGCTATGCTGGGGGGGGGCAGGGGGGATATCAAGAGACCCAGTACTTC
CASSYAGGGQGGYQETQYF
>TRBD1|TRBJ1-1|many|TRBV2
TGTGCCAGCAGGGACAGGGACGAAGCTTTCTTT
CASRDRDEAFF
>TRBD1|TRBJ1-2|many|TRBV11-2
TGTGCCAGCAGCTTAGAGTTCAGGGGGCGGAGGCTCTATGGCTACACCTTC
CASSLEFRGRRLYGYTF
>NA|TRBJ1-3|many|TRBV2
TGTGCCAGCAGTGAAGAATCCGGGATGTTCGGAAACACCATATATTTT
CASSEESGMFGNTIYF
>TRBD2|TRBJ2-5|many|TRBV6-1
TGTGCCACGAGGGGTCTAGCGGGGTCGCAAGAGACCCAGTACTTC
CATRGLAGSQETQYF
>NA|TRBJ2-7|NA|TRBV27
TGTGCCAGCAGTTTGAGGCGGGGCGGCTCCTACGAGCAGTACTTC
CASSLRRGGSYEQYF
>NA|TRBJ2-1|many|TRBV5-5
TGTGCCAGCAGCGCGCCGGGACAGCGGGGGTATGAGCAGTTCTTC
CASSAPGQRGYEQFF
>TRBD2|TRBJ2-7|many|TRBV11-2
TGTGCCAGCAGCTGCCCAATGGCGGGAGACTACGAGCAGTACTTC
CASSCPMAGDYEQYF
>TRBD1|TRBJ1-3|NA|TRBV28
TGTGCCAGCAGACTCGGGACAGCCTCTGGAAACACCATATATTTT
CASRLGTASGNTIYF
>NA|TRBJ2-5|many|TRBV5-8
TGTGCCAGCAGCTATGGCGTTGGCAGGTTCGAGACCCAGTACTTC
CASSYGVGRFETQYF
>NA|TRBJ1-2|many|TRBV20-1
TGCAGTGCTAGTCTGGGGAACAGTGGCTACACCTTC
CSASLGNSGYTF
>NA|TRBJ2-5|many|TRBV28
TGTGCCAGCAGTTCCTCCGGTTCTAGGGAGACCCAGTACTTC
CASSSSGSRETQYF
>NA|TRBJ1-1|NA|TRBV12-3/TRBV12-4
TGTGCCAGCAGTCTCCAGGACGTTGAAGCTTTCTTT
CASSLQDVEAFF
>TRBD2|TRBJ2-5|NA|TRBV7-9
TGTGCCAGCAGCCCCCTGATAGCGGGAAGGGGGGAGACCCAGTACTTC
CASSPLIAGRGETQYF
>NA|TRBJ1-1|many|TRBV20-1
TGCAGTGCTAGAGTTCTACAGGGCGCCCCAATGAACACTGAAGCTTTCTTT
CSARVLQGAPMNTEAFF
>NA|TRBJ2-5|many|TRBV15
TGTGCCACCAGCGGTCGGGGGGAGACCCAGTACTTC
CATSGRGETQYF
>NA|TRBJ2-7|many|TRBV27
TGTGCCAGCAGTTTATCCGCCATTGGGGGCGCCTCCTACGAGCAGTACTTC
CASSLSAIGGASYEQYF
>NA|TRBJ2-2|many|TRBV30
TGTGCCTGGAGTAGGGGGACGAGAAACACCGGGGAGCTGTTTTTT
CAWSRGTRNTGELFF
>NA|TRBJ2-7|many|TRBV5-6
TGTGCCAGCAGCTTGGGTGGATGGTTGGACGAGCAGTACTTC
CASSLGGWLDEQYF
>TRBD1|TRBJ2-7|many|TRBV20-1
TGCAGTGCCATAGGTGGGCAGGGGGCCACTTGGGAGCAGTACTTC
CSAIGGQGATWEQYF
>NA|TRBJ2-7|many|TRBV7-2
TGTGCCAGCAGCTTAGTGGTGGAGGCCTACGAGCAGTACTTC
CASSLVVEAYEQYF
>TRBD1|TRBJ2-2|once|TRBV25-1
TGTGCCAGCAGCGCCCGGGACAGGGCGAACGGGGAGCTGTTTTTT
CASSARDRANGELFF
>TRBD1|TRBJ1-1|NA|TRBV20-1
TGCAGTGTTAGGACAGGGGTCCCAAACACTGAAGCTTTCTTT
CSVRTGVPNTEAFF
>TRBD1|TRBJ1-2|many|TRBV4-3
TGCGCCAGCAGCCAAGATGGGACAGGGAACTATGGCTACACCTTC
CASSQDGTGNYGYTF
>TRBD2|TRBJ2-2|many|TRBV12-3/TRBV12-4
TGTGCCAGCAGTCCACCCCTAGCGGGAGTCATCATCGGGGAGCTGTTTTTT
CASSPPLAGVIIGELFF
>NA|TRBJ2-1|many|TRBV20-1
TGCAGTGCAGTTGGGGAGGTCAGCACTGAGCAGTTCTTC
CSAVGEVSTEQFF
>NA|TRBJ2-5|many|TRBV5-5
TGTGCCAGCAGCTTGCGGGACACCCCGAGGACCCAGTACTTC
CASSLRDTPRTQYF
>TRBD2|TRBJ2-1|many|TRBV7-2
TGTGCCAGCAGCTTAGCGTGGACTAGCGGGCAAAATGAGCAGTTCTTC
CASSLAWTSGQNEQFF
>NA|TRBJ1-6|many|TRBV15
TGTGCCACCAGCACCCCGGGGTCACCCCTCCACTTT
CATSTPGSPLHF